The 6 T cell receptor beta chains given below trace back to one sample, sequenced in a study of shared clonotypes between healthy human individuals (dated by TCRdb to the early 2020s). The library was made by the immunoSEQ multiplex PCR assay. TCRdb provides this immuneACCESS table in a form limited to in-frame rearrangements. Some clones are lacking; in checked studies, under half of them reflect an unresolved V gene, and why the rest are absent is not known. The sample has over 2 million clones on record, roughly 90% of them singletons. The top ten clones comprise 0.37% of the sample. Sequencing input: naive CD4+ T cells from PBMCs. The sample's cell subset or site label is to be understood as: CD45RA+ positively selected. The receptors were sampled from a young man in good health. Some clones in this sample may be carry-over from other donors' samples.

As DNA, the CDR3 is TGCGCCAGCAGCAGAGGGACTTTCATCTTGAACACAGATACGCAGTATTTT. Its translation is CASSRGTFILNTDTQYF. This chain uses TRBV5-1 with TRBJ2-3; maybe TRBD2 (6 bases). The ends were cut back, 4 bases at V and 2 bases at J, with 20 bases in the middle. The length of the CDR3 is 17 residues. CDR1 and CDR2 (germline): SGHRS, YFSETQ.

CDR3 sequence (DNA): TGTGCCAGCAGTTTCCGGACAGAAGAGACCCAGTACTTC. It is translated as CASSFRTEETQYF. This chain joins TRBV27 and TRBJ2-5; D may be TRBD1 (6 bases). The CDR3 is made up of 13 amino acids. V lost 3 bases, J lost 3 bases, and 8 bases lay in between. The V gene's germline CDR1 is MNHEY and CDR2 SMNVEV (reference sequence).

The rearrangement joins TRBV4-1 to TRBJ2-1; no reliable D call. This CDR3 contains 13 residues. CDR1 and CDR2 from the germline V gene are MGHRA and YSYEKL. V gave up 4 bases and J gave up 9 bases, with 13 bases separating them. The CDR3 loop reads CASSRPALGEQFF. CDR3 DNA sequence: TGCGCCAGCAGCCGCCCGGCACTTGGTGAGCAGTTCTTC.

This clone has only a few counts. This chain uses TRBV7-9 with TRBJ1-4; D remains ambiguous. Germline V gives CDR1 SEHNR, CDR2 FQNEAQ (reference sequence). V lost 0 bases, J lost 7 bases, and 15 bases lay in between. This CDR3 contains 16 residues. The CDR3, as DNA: TGTGCCAGCAGCTTAGCGTCCCCACTACGTAGTGAAAAACTGTTTTTT. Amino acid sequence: CASSLASPLRSEKLFF.

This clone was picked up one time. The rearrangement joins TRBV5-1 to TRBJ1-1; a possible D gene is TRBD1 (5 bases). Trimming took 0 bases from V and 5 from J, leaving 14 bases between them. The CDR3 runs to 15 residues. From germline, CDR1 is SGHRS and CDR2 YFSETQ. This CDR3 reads CASSLVSGGETEAFF. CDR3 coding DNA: TGCGCCAGCAGCTTGGTGTCTGGGGGTGAAACTGAAGCTTTCTTT.

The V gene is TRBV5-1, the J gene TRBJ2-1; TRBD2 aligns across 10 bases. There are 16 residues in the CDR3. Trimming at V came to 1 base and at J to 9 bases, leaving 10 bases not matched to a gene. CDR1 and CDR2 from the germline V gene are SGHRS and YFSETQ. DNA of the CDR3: TGCGCCAGCAGCTTGCGGGTAGCGGGAGGTTCCGGTGAGCAGTTCTTC. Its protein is CASSLRVAGGSGEQFF.